The TCR beta chain described here comes from a study of long-term antiretroviral therapy in people with HIV (dated by TCRdb to between 2021 and 2022). About the full investigation: The earliest samples were collected about a decade before the 2015 WHO recommendation for immediate ART, when ART was typically delayed until CD4 counts fell. A retrospective serial study tested whether ART initiation and durable HIV suppression were associated with changes in peripheral blood TRB repertoire composition and diversity. Among the 25 to 35 participants with HIV, eleven to twelve were female. Test extractions of a monoclonal T-cell line alongside 33 polyclonal samples showed no cross-contamination during QIAcube processing. From 30 to 35 adults with confirmed HIV infection, the cohort provided approximately 190 cryopreserved PBMC samples, gathered serially across a mean of approximately six years (range 1-12). Study-wide conclusions, independent of this receptor: The samples were dated from the mid-2000s to the late 2010s, and the ART regimens that were used may be less effective than current ART regimens. No data were available on ART adherence, viral resistance or therapy changes, limiting inferences about post-ART repertoire changes. Since PBMC availability was limited, sequencing covered only the TCR beta chain, with no alpha chain pairing. Unsorted PBMC were profiled instead of sorted CD4+ and CD8+ T cells because pre-ART samples had limited cell numbers. Narrower CDR3 length ranges were observed in HIV repertoires than in controls, and an antigen-experienced repertoire with only a slight naive shift after ART was suggested by the network structure. At every time point, the repertoire was dominated by expanded TRB clones first identified before ART initiation, although this dominance fluctuated and, in many PLHIV, declined after ART. ART initiation was associated with a significant increase in TRB diversity, but diversity stayed significantly below transplant donor controls even after long-term ART.

According to the germline V gene (reference sequence), CDR1 reads SEHNR and CDR2 reads FQNEAQ. Including the terminal cysteine and phenylalanine, the CDR3 comprises 18 residues. Just CDR3 DNA is preserved here, 54 bases in frame from base 1. V ends up 4 bases short and J 4 bases short, with an unmatched junction base count of 14. Participants were included only if at least one PBMC sample before ART initiation and at least two post-ART samples were available. All participants with HIV were treated in the United States of America. Before DNA extraction, cryopreserved samples of about 0.9-11 million PBMC were thawed and then washed. At the time of the earliest PBMC sample for each participant with HIV, ages ranged from roughly 23 to 60 years. Each participant contributed PBMC samples from 1-4 timepoints before ART initiation and 2-8 timepoints after ART initiation, with a median of 7 samples. Serial HIV viral load, CD4+ T-cell count, ART history and demographic data were obtained for every participant. A Qiagen kit on a QIAcube was used to extract genomic DNA from unsorted PBMC, with samples processed in batches of 12.

The immunoSEQ hsTCRB v3.0 assay was used at survey level resolution for TRB variable region sequencing. The targeted TRB sequencing depth was roughly 35,000-50,000 T-cell genomes per sample. An Illumina MiSeq with a v3 150-cycle kit was used to sequence the pooled TRB libraries. For the original study's pipeline: Repertoire analysis ran in R within a reproducible Nextflow workflow covering QC, data transformation and analysis. LymphoSeq2, an R package for exploring AIRR-Seq data, was used to implement the custom analyses. Several samples that yielded fewer than 5000 total TRB sequences were excluded, so that approximately 170 HIV repertoires were analyzed. Among the approximately 190 HIV repertoires that were kept, around 60 were collected before ART initiation and more than 120 were collected after ART initiation. Each repertoire was downsampled to 5000 TRB nucleotide sequences, and summary statistics were averaged across 100 downsampling iterations. Only TRB sequences with CDR3 regions of at least seven amino acids were retained for analysis. Diversity was assessed using a clonality score derived from Shannon entropy and using the Gini coefficient. In repertoire networks, the top 5000 CDR3 amino acid sequences were linked whenever an edit distance of one separated two sequences. GLIPH2 predicted antigen specificity groups and MHC restriction for TRB CDR3 amino acid sequences. CDR3 amino acid sequences were matched against VDJdb and McPAS-TCR to flag known CMV, EBV, HIV or tissue antigen associations. Pre-ART, post-ART and control groups were compared with Wilcoxon signed-rank tests and Holm-Bonferroni correction. The table comes from immuneACCESS by way of TCRdb, which keeps in-frame sequences with V and J called. Part of the clones is missing from these tables; in studies checked, under half for an unresolved V gene and the rest for unknown reasons. The D gene and trimming were derived from the DNA, and the V and J assignments and clone size from that table. The sample profile shows fewer than 20,000 clones; approximately 80% of them were found once. The top ten clones comprise roughly 10% of the sample.

A word on this clone: Its antigen is currently not known. No base quality values were provided; no much bigger clone lies one nucleotide off.

The clonotype comes from a man aged 50-60 years with HIV. The chain joins TRBV7-9 to TRBJ2-1, with 9 bases aligning to TRBD1. Sequenced material: unsorted PBMCs, taken 0.3 years before starting antiretroviral therapy. The bases read TGTGCCAGCAGCTCTATAGGGAGGGGCGGACAGGGGTACAATGAGCAGTTCTTC. Its product reads: CASSSIGRGGQGYNEQFF.